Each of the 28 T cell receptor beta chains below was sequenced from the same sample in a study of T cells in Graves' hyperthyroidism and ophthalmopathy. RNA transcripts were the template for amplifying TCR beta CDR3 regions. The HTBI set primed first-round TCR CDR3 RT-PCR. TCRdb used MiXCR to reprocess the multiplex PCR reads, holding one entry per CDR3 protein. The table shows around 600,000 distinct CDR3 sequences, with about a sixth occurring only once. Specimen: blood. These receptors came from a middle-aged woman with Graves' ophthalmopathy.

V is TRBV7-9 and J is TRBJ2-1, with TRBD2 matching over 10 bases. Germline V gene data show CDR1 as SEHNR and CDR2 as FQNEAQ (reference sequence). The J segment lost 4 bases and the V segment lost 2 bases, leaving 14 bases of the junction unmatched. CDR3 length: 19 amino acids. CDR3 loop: CASSLWGTSVPKKYNEQFF. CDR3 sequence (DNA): TGTGCCAGCAGCTTATGGGGGACTAGCGTCCCAAAGAAATACAATGAGCAGTTCTTC.

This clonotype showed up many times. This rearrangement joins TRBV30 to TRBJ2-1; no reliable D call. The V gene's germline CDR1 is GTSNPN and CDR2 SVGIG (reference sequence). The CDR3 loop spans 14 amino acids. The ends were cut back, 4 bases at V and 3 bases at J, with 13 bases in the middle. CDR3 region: CAWNLGYDYNEQFF. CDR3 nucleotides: TGTGCCTGGAATCTGGGATACGACTACAATGAGCAGTTCTTC.

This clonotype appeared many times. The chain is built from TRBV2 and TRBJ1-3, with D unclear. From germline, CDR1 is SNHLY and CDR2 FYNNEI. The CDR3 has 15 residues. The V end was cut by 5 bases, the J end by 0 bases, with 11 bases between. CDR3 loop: CASSLAGDSGNTIYF. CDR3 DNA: TGTGCCAGCAGTCTGGCGGGAGACTCTGGAAACACCATATATTTT.

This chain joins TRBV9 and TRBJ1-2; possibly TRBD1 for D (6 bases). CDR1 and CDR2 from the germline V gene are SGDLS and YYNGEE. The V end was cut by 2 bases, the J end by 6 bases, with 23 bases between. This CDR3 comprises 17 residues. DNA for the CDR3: TGTGCCAGCAGCGTCACTCCCGTGGGGGCAGCAAGGGATGGCTACACCTTC. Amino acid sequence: CASSVTPVGAARDGYTF.

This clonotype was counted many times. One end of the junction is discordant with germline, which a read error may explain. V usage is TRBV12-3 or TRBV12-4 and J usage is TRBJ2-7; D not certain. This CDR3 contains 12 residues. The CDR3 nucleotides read TGTGCCAGCAGCTTAGCCTCCTACGAGCAGTACTTC. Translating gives CASSLASYEQYF.

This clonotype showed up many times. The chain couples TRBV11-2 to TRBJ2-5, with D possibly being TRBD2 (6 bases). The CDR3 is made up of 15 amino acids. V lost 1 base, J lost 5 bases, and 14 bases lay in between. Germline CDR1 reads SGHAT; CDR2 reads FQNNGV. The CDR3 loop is CASSLAPGRLETQYF. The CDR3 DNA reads TGTGCCAGCAGCTTAGCCCCAGGGAGGTTGGAGACCCAGTACTTC. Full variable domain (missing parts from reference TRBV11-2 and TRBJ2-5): EAGVAQSPRYKIIEKRQSVAFWCNPISGHATLYWYQQILGQGPKLLIQFQNNGVVDDSQLPKDRFSAERLKGVDSTLKIQPAKLEDSAVYLCASSLAPGRLETQYFGPGTRLLVL.

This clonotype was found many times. CDR3 DNA sequence: TGTGCCAGCAGCTTAGAGGTAGGGGCGGGCACTGAAGCTTTCTTT. Amino acid sequence: CASSLEVGAGTEAFF. The chain uses TRBV7-8 and TRBJ1-1; D is perhaps TRBD1 (5 bases). V was cut by 1 base and J by 4 bases, with 13 bases left in between. The CDR3 totals 15 residues. CDR1 SGHVS and CDR2 FQNEAQ come from the germline V gene.

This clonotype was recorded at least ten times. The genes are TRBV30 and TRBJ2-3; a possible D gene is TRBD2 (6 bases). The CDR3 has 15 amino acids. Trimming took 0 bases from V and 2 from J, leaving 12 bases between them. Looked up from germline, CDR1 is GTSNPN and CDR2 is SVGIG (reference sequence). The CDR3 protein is CAWSVGAGPTDTQYF. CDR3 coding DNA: TGTGCCTGGAGTGTAGGGGCGGGGCCCACAGATACGCAGTATTTT.

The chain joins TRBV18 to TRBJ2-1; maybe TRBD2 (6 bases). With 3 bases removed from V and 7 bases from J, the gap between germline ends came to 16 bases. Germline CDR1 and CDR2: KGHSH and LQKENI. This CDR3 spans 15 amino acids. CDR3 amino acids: CASSPLVSSGNEQFF. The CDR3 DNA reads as TGTGCCAGCTCACCCCTGGTGAGTAGCGGAAATGAGCAGTTCTTC.

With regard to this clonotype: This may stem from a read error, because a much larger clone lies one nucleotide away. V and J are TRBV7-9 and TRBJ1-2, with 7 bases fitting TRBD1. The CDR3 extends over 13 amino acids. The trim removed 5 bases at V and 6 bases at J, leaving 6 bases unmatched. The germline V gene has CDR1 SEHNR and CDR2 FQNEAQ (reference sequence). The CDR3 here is CASSLIQGDGYTF. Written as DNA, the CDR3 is TGTGCCAGCAGCCTAATCCAGGGGGATGGCTACACCTTC.

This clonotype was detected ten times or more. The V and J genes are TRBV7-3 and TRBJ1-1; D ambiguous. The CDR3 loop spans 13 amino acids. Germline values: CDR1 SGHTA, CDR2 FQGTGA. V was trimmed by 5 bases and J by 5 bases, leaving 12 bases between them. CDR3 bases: TGTGCCAGCAGCCGTTTAGTGGGAACTGAAGCTTTCTTT. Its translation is CASSRLVGTEAFF.

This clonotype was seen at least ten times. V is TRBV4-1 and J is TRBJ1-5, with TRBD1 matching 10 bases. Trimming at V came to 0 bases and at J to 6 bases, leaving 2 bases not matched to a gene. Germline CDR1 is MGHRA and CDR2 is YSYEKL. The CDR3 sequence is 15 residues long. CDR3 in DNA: TGCGCCAGCAGCCAAGAGGGACAGGGGCGTCAGCCCCAGCATTTT. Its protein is CASSQEGQGRQPQHF.

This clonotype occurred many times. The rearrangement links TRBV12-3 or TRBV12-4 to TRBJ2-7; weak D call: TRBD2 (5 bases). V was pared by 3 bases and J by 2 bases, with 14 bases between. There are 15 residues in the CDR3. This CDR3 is CASSFGGQAAYEQYF. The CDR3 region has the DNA TGTGCCAGCAGTTTTGGAGGTCAGGCGGCCTACGAGCAGTACTTC.

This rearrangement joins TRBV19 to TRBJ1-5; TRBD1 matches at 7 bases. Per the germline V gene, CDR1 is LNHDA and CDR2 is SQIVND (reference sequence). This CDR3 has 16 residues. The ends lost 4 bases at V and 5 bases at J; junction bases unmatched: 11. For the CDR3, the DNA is TGTGCCAGTAGTAAAAGCTCCGACAGGGAGGATCAGCCCCAGCATTTT. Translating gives CASSKSSDREDQPQHF.

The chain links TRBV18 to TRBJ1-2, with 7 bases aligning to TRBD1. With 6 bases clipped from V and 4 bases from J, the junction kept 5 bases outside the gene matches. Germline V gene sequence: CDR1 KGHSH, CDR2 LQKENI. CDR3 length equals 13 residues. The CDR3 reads CASSEGQLYGYTF. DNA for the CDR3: TGTGCCAGCTCCGAGGGACAGCTCTATGGCTACACCTTC.

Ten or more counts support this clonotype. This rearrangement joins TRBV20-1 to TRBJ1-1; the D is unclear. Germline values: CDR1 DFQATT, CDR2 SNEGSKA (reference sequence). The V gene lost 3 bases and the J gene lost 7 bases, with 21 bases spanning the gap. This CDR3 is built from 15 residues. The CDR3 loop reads CSASMSQAYGNEAFF. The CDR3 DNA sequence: TGCAGTGCTAGCATGAGTCAGGCCTATGGGAATGAAGCTTTCTTT.

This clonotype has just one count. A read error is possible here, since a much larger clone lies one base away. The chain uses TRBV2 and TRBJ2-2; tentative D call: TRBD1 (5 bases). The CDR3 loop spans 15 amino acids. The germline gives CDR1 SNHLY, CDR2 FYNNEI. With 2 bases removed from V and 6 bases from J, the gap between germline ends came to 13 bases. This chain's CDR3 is CASSEQGFLAGELFF. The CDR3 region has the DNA TGTGCCAGCAGTGAACAGGGCTTTTTGGCCGGGGAGCTGTTTTTT.

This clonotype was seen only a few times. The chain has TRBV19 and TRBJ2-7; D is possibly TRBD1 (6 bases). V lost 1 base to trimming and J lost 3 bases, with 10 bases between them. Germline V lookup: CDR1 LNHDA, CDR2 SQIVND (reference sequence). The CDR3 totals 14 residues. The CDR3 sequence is CASSIGGDNYEQYF. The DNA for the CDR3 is TGTGCCAGTAGTATAGGAGGGGACAACTACGAGCAGTACTTC.

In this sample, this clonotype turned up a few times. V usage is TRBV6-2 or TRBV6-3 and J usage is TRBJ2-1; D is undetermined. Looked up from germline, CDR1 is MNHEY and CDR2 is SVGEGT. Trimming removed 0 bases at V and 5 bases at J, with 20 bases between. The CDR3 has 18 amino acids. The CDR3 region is CASSYSKLIRRDNNEQFF. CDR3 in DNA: TGTGCCAGCAGTTACTCGAAATTAATCAGGAGAGATAACAATGAGCAGTTCTTC.

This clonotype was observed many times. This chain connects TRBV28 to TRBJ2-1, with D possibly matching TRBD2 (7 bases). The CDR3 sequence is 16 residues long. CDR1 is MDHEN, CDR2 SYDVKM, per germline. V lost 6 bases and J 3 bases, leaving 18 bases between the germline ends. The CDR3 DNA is TGTGCCAGCAGATTGGGGGCGGGAGAGGACTACAATGAGCAGTTCTTC. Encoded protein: CASRLGAGEDYNEQFF.

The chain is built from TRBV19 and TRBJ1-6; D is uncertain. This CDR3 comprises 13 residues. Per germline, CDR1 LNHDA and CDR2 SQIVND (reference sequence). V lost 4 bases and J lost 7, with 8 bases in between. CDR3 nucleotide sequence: TGTGCCAGTAGTACTTCCAAGAATTCACCCCTCCACTTT. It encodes CASSTSKNSPLHF.

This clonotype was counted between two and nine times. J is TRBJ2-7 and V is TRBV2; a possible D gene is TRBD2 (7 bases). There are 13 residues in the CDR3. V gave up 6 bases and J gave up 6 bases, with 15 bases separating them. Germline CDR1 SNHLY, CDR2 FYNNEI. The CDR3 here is CASRGGGDSEQYF. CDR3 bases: TGTGCCAGCAGGGGAGGGGGAGACTCCGAGCAGTACTTC.

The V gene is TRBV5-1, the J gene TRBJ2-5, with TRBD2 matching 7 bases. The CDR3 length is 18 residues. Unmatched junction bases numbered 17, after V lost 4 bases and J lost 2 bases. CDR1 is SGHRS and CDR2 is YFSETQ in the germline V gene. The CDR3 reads CASSPGLVSLPWQETQYF. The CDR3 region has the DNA TGCGCCAGCAGCCCCGGACTAGTTTCTCTCCCCTGGCAAGAGACCCAGTACTTC.

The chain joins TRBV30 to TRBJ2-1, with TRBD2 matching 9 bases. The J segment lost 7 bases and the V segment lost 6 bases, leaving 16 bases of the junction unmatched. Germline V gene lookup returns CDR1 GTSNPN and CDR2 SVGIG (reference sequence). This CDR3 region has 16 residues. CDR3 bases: TGTGCCTGTCATGTCGGGCGGACTAGCGTAAGAAATGAGCAGTTCTTC. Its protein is CACHVGRTSVRNEQFF.

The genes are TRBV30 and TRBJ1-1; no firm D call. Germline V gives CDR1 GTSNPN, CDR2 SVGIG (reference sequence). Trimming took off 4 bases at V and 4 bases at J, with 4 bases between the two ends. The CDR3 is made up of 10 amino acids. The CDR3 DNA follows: TGTGCCTGGATGGGCACTGAAGCTTTCTTT. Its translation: CAWMGTEAFF.

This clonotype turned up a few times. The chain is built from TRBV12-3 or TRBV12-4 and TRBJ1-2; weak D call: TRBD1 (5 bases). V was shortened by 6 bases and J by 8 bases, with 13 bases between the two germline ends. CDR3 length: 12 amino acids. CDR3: CASSSGARGYTF. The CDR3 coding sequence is TGTGCCAGCAGCTCTGGGGCGCGGGGCTACACCTTC.

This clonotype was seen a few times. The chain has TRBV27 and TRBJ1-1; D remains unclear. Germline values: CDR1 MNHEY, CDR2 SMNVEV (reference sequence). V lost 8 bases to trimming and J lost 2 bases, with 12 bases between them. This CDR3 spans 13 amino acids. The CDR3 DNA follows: TGTGCCAGCGGGGTTGGGGTTAACACTGAAGCTTTCTTT. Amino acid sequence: CASGVGVNTEAFF.

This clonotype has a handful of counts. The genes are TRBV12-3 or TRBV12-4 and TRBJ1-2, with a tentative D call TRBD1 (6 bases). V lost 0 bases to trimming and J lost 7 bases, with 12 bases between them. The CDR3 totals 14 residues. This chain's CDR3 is CASSLAHGGLGYTF. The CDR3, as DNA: TGTGCCAGCAGTTTAGCGCATGGGGGCCTTGGCTACACCTTC.